This is a list of T cell receptor beta chains from one sample in a study of lymphopenia after photon versus proton radiotherapy. TCRdb keeps only in-frame clones here, not all; method: immunoSEQ multiplex PCR. Among about 7,300 clones listed, around 92% were seen once. Here the sequenced sample was peripheral blood, taken from a patient treated with photon-based radiotherapy. The receptors were sampled from a man in his sixties with cholangiocarcinoma. Each CDR3 is given with its conserved first and last residue.

V	J	CDR3
TRBV7-8	TRBJ2-1	CASSLESLYQGNEQFF
TRBV29-1	TRBJ2-4	CSVRDTKNIQYF
TRBV7-2	TRBJ2-7	CASSPGGQGTYEQYF
TRBV6-5	TRBJ1-5	CASSFGGGQPQHF
TRBV2	TRBJ1-1	CASKGGAWTAFF
TRBV4-1	TRBJ2-7	CASSQPGLSTYEQYF
TRBV2	TRBJ2-2	CATTRDSNTGELFF
TRBV28	TRBJ1-5	CASIEYQGQDNQPQHF
TRBV19	TRBJ2-1	CASSIDLWQNSYNEQFF
TRBV28	TRBJ1-1	CASSLRGRSTEAFF